The T cell receptor beta chain under discussion was sequenced for a study of cytomegalovirus exposure and HLA in healthy donors. The wider study: According to later analysis, the same platform produced the roughly 120 validation and under 750 first-cohort repertoires.

Separation from the roughly 700-subject first cohort characterized the roughly 120-subject validation cohort, to which the donors belonged. TCRdb's copy holds only in-frame clones and misses some; the assay was immunoSEQ multiplex PCR. This table holds approximately 200,000 clones, about 81% found once. The ends lost 5 bases at V and 5 bases at J; junction bases unmatched: 5. CDR1 is MNHEY, CDR2 SVGAGI, per germline. This CDR3 is 13 amino acids long. This clone was recorded once. Its cognate antigen is unknown. Overall study results and limits: The study flagged some 170 TCR beta chains as cytomegalovirus-associated. There were three CMV-associated chains whose specificity for CMV antigens was confirmed in vitro.

This receptor was taken from a woman aged 25 to 45 in good health and CMV-seronegative. This chain links TRBV6-5 with TRBJ1-2, with 7 bases matching TRBD1. Sequencing used PBMCs. The CDR3 here is CASSRQGLYGYTF. The CDR3 DNA is TGTGCCAGCAGTCGACAGGGCCTTTATGGCTACACCTTC.